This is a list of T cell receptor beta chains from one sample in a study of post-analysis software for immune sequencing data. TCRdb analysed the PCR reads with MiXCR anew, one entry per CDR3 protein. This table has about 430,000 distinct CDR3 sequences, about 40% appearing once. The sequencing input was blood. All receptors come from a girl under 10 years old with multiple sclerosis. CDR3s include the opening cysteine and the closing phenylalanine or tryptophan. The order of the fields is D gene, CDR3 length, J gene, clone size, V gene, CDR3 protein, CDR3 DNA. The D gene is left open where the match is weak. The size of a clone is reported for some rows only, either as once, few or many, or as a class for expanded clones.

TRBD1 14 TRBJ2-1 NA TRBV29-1 CSAWDSGTLNEQFF TGCAGCGCCTGGGACAGTGGGACCCTCAATGAGCAGTTCTTC
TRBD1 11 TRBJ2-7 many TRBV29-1 CSGGQSYEQYF TGCAGCGGGGGACAGTCCTACGAGCAGTACTTC
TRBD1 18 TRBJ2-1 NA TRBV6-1 CASSPSWYDRGAHNEQFF TGTGCCAGCAGTCCCAGTTGGTATGACAGGGGGGCACACAATGAGCAGTTCTTC
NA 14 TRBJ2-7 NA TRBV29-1 CSEILWFPSYEQYF TGCAGCGAGATCCTGTGGTTTCCTTCCTACGAGCAGTACTTC
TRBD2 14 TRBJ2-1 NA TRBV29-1 CSVRLAGFYNEQFF TGCAGCGTGCGACTAGCGGGGTTCTACAATGAGCAGTTCTTC
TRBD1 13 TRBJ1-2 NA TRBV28 CASRATGRDGYTF TGTGCCAGCAGGGCGACAGGGCGGGACGGCTACACCTTC
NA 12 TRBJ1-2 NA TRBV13 CASSEGTDGYTF TGTGCCAGCAGCGAGGGGACGGATGGCTACACCTTC
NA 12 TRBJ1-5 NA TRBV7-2 CASSLSGGPQHF TGTGCCAGCAGCTTATCTGGCGGGCCCCAGCATTTT
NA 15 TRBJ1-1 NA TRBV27 CASSLYGRGNTEAFF TGTGCCAGCAGTTTATATGGGCGGGGGAACACTGAAGCTTTCTTT
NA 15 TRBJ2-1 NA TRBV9 CASSVGGTSYNEQFF TGTGCCAGCAGCGTAGGAGGGACCTCCTACAATGAGCAGTTCTTC
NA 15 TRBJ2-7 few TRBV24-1 CATSDSGTWPYEQYF TGTGCCACCAGTGATTCTGGGACATGGCCCTACGAGCAGTACTTC
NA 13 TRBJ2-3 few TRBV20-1 CSARPTALYTQYF TGCAGTGCTAGACCCACCGCTCTATATACGCAGTATTTT
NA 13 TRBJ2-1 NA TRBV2 CASSDRRDNEQFF TGTGCCAGCAGTGACCGGCGGGACAATGAGCAGTTCTTC
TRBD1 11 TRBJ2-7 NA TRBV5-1 CANRGLGEQYF TGCGCCAACAGGGGGCTGGGTGAGCAGTACTTC
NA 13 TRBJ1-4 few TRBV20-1 CSAAQATNEKLFF TGCAGTGCCGCGCAGGCGACTAATGAAAAACTGTTTTTT
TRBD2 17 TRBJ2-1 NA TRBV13 CASSPLLAGPKVNEQFF TGTGCCAGCAGCCCATTACTAGCGGGTCCCAAAGTCAATGAGCAGTTCTTC
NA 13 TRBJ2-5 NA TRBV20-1 CSAILTGVETQYF TGCAGTGCTATCCTCACGGGGGTCGAGACCCAGTACTTC
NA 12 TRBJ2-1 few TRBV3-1 CATGTAYNEQFF TGTGCGACCGGGACCGCGTACAATGAGCAGTTCTTC
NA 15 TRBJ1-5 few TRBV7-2 CASSLRGQASQPQHF TGTGCCAGCAGCTTAAGAGGGCAGGCGTCCCAGCCCCAGCATTTT
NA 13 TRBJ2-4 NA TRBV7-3 CASSFLENNEQYF TGTGCCAGCAGCTTCCTAGAGAACAATGAGCAGTACTTC
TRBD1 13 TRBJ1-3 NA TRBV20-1 CSAHSQGEDTIYF TGCAGTGCTCACAGTCAGGGGGAAGACACCATATATTTT
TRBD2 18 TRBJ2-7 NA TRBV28 CASSPTGTSGSLPHEQYF TGTGCCAGCAGTCCCACCGGGACTAGCGGGAGTCTTCCCCACGAGCAGTACTTC
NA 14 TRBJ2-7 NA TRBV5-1 CASSLRGSYGEQYF TGCGCCAGCAGCTTGAGGGGCTCCTATGGCGAGCAGTACTTC
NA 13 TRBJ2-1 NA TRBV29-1 CSVEDPIYNEQFF TGCAGCGTTGAAGATCCAATATACAATGAGCAGTTCTTC
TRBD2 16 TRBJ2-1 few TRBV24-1 CATSDGASGSYNEQFF TGTGCCACCAGTGATGGAGCTAGCGGGAGTTACAATGAGCAGTTCTTC
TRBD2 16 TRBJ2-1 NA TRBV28 CASSRESGVLYNEQFF TGTGCCAGCAGCCGTGAGAGCGGGGTACTTTACAATGAGCAGTTCTTC
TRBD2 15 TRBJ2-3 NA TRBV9 CASSSGRAVIDTQYF TGTGCCAGCTCTAGCGGGAGGGCCGTGATAGATACGCAGTATTTT
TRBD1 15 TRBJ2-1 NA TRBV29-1 CIVEVGQGAYNEQFF TGCATCGTTGAAGTTGGACAGGGGGCTTACAATGAGCAGTTCTTC
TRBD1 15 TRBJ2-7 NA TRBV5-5 CASSSLENRGYEQYF TGTGCCAGCAGCTCCCTAGAAAACAGGGGGTATGAGCAGTACTTC
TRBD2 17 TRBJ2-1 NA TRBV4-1 CASSPPLIREAYNEQFF TGCGCCAGCAGCCCCCCCCTTATCCGGGAGGCCTACAATGAGCAGTTCTTC
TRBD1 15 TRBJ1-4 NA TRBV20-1 CSARALTGRDEKLFF TGCAGTGCTAGAGCCTTGACAGGGAGGGATGAAAAACTGTTTTTT